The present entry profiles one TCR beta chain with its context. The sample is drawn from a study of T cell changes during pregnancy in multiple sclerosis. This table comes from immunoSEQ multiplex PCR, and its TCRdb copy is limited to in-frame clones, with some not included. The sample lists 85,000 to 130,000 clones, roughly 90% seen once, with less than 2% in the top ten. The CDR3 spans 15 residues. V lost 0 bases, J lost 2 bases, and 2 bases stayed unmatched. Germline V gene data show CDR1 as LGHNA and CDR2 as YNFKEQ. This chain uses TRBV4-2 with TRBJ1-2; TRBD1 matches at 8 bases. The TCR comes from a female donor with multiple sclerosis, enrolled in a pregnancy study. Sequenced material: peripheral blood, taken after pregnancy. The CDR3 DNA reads TGTGCCAGCAGCCAAGACCCAGGGGGCAACTATGGCTACACCTTC. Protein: CASSQDPGGNYGYTF.